A single sample gave rise to the 10 T cell receptor beta chains below, sequenced in a study of T cell responses to AZD1222 COVID-19 vaccine. The assay was immunoSEQ multiplex PCR, and TCRdb's table has in-frame clones only and misses some. The profile shows approximately 160,000 clones, around nine tenths of them singletons. Here the sequenced sample was peripheral blood, taken on day 0 of AZD1222 vaccination. The receptors here all came from an adult in good health.

Only one count was recorded for this clone. The CDR3 DNA is TGTGCCAGTAGTATTGGACAGGGTTACGAGCAGTACTTC. This codes for CASSIGQGYEQYF. The chain carries TRBV19 and TRBJ2-7; 8 bases line up with TRBD1. This CDR3 is built from 13 residues. V shed 3 bases, J shed 4 bases, and the junction held 2 bases outside the gene matches. Germline CDR1 LNHDA, CDR2 SQIVND (reference sequence).

This chain links TRBV27 with TRBJ1-5; D call uncertain. Deletions cut 0 bases from V and 0 bases from J, with 6 bases between. Germline V CDR1 and CDR2: MNHEY, SMNVEV (reference sequence). This CDR3 contains 15 residues. The CDR3 sequence is CASSLSRGSNQPQHF. The CDR3 DNA is TGTGCCAGCAGTTTATCGAGAGGTAGCAATCAGCCCCAGCATTTT.

The chain employs TRBV7-2 and TRBJ2-1; TRBD2 matches at 14 bases. Germline trimming cut 3 bases from V and 5 bases from J; bases unmatched to any gene: 3. The CDR3 is 16 amino acids. Germline CDR1 reads SGHTA; CDR2 reads FQGNSA. The CDR3 DNA is TGTGCCAGCAGCTTGGCGACTAGCGGGGGGGACAATGAGCAGTTCTTC. Protein product: CASSLATSGGDNEQFF.

The chain carries TRBV7-6 and TRBJ2-5; D gene unclear. V was cut by 3 bases and J by 1 base, with 9 bases left in between. This CDR3 contains 14 residues. The germline V gene has CDR1 SGHVS and CDR2 FNYEAQ. CDR3 bases: TGTGCCAGCAGCTTCGGTCCCAGCCAAGAGACCCAGTACTTC. It encodes CASSFGPSQETQYF.

The chain employs TRBV7-6 and TRBJ2-7; TRBD2 matches at 10 bases. Germline trimming cut 1 base from V and 5 bases from J; bases unmatched to any gene: 5. The germline gives CDR1 SGHVS, CDR2 FNYEAQ. The CDR3 covers 15 residues. CDR3 nucleotides: TGTGCCAGCAGCTTAGAGAGCGGGGGGGCAGACGAGCAGTACTTC. Protein sequence: CASSLESGGADEQYF.

V and J are TRBV10-1 and TRBJ2-5; D call uncertain. Trimming left V 2 bases short and J 2 bases short, with 6 bases between. The germline V gene encodes CDR1 WNHNN and CDR2 SYGVQD (reference sequence). The length of the CDR3 is 13 residues. CDR3 amino acids: CASSEGSQETQYF. The CDR3 region has the DNA TGCGCCAGCAGTGAGGGCAGTCAAGAGACCCAGTACTTC.

J is TRBJ1-1 and V is TRBV4-3; D uncertain. The V gene's germline CDR1 is LGHNA and CDR2 YSLEER. The V and J ends lost 0 bases and 11 bases respectively, with 10 bases between them. The CDR3 spans 12 residues. This chain's CDR3 is CASSQDGLVAFF. In DNA form, the CDR3 reads TGCGCCAGCAGCCAAGACGGGTTGGTGGCTTTCTTT.

The chain links TRBV2 to TRBJ1-6; 12 bases line up with TRBD1. Germline V gene lookup returns CDR1 SNHLY and CDR2 FYNNEI. This CDR3 has 15 residues. Trimming at V came to 5 bases and at J to 9 bases, leaving 5 bases not matched to a gene. CDR3 protein: CASSWDRGHGSPLHF. The CDR3 bases are TGTGCCAGCAGTTGGGACAGGGGGCACGGTTCACCCCTCCACTTT.

The chain recombines TRBV12-3 or TRBV12-4 with TRBJ1-2; possible D gene TRBD1, 5 bases. The CDR3 runs to 13 residues. V lost 3 bases and J lost 3, with 8 bases in between. The CDR3 sequence is CASSFGGDYGYTF. The CDR3 coding sequence is TGTGCCAGCAGTTTTGGGGGGGACTATGGCTACACCTTC.

The chain uses TRBV28 and TRBJ1-6; 7 positions agree with TRBD1. The germline gives CDR1 MDHEN, CDR2 SYDVKM. The V segment lost 4 bases and the J segment 6 bases; nucleotides outside the gene matches: 9. The CDR3 length is 16 residues. CDR3 loop: CASSSVTGVLNSPLHF. The CDR3 DNA is TGTGCCAGCAGTTCCGTAACAGGGGTGCTTAATTCACCCCTCCACTTT.